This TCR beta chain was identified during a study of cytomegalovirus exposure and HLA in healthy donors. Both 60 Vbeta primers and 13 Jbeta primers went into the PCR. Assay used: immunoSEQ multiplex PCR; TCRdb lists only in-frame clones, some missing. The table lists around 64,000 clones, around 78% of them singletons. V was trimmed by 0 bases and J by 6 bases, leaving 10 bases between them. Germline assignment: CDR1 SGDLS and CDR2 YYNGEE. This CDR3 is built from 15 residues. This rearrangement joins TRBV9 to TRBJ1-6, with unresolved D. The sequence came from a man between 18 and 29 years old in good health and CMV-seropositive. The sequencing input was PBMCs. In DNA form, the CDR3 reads TGTGCCAGCAGCGTAGGGTGGGAGAGTAATTCACCCCTCCACTTT. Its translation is CASSVGWESNSPLHF.